Presented here are 25 T cell receptor beta chains from one specimen sequenced in a study of blood T cell repertoires in COVID-19. Clones were sequenced by immunoSEQ multiplex PCR, and TCRdb holds only the in-frame ones, with some missing. The sample has roughly 140,000 clones, under 85% seen once. The sequencing sample was made of peripheral blood. The receptors come from a human donor in a cohort sampled during active COVID-19.

V is TRBV6-5 and J is TRBJ2-1; 7 nucleotides agree with TRBD2. The CDR3 sequence is 13 residues long. The V gene end was trimmed by 10 bases and the J gene end by 6 bases; junction bases not matched to a gene: 9. CDR1 MNHEY and CDR2 SVGAGI come from the germline V gene. As DNA, the CDR3 is TGTGCCACTGGACTAGGAATCCCCAATGAGCAGTTCTTC. As protein: CATGLGIPNEQFF.

The chain recombines TRBV18 with TRBJ1-1; perhaps TRBD1 as D (6 bases). CDR1 is KGHSH and CDR2 is LQKENI in the germline V gene. The CDR3 is 14 amino acids. Trimming cost V 5 bases and J 0 bases, with 10 bases left between them. The CDR3 spells CASSGTRLNTEAFF. The CDR3 DNA reads TGTGCCAGCTCAGGGACAAGATTGAACACTGAAGCTTTCTTT.

The V gene is TRBV4-1, the J gene TRBJ1-4, with a weak D call TRBD1 (5 bases). The CDR3 covers 15 residues. Germline CDR1 is MGHRA and CDR2 is YSYEKL. V was shortened by 1 base and J by 0 bases, with 6 bases between the two germline ends. Here the CDR3 DNA reads TGCGCCAGCAGCCAAGTAGGGGCAACTAATGAAAAACTGTTTTTT. Protein: CASSQVGATNEKLFF.

V is TRBV19 and J is TRBJ1-2; TRBD1 matches 8 bases. This CDR3 spans 15 amino acids. CDR1 LNHDA and CDR2 SQIVND come from the germline V gene (reference sequence). V shed 5 bases, J shed 5 bases, and the junction held 10 bases outside the gene matches. CDR3 bases: TGTGCCAGTAGTCCGCGCGGACAGGGTTCTTATGGCTACACCTTC. Protein sequence: CASSPRGQGSYGYTF.

The chain joins TRBV19 to TRBJ1-2, with a tentative D call TRBD1 (6 bases). The germline V and J ends were trimmed by 6 bases and 0 bases, with 20 bases remaining between them. The CDR3 length is 17 residues. The germline gives CDR1 LNHDA, CDR2 SQIVND (reference sequence). The CDR3 reads CASSFRTESRANYGYTF. DNA of the CDR3: TGTGCCAGTAGCTTCCGGACAGAATCAAGGGCTAACTATGGCTACACCTTC.

The CDR3 sequence is CAWEGLNYGYTF. CDR3 sequence (DNA): TGTGCCTGGGAGGGGCTCAACTATGGCTACACCTTC. The chain has TRBV30 and TRBJ1-2; D is possibly TRBD1 (5 bases). Trimming cost V 5 bases and J 2 bases, with 9 bases left between them. Per the germline V gene, CDR1 is GTSNPN and CDR2 is SVGIG (reference sequence). This CDR3 is 12 amino acids long.

This chain connects TRBV5-6 to TRBJ1-4; 8 positions agree with TRBD1. This CDR3 comprises 14 residues. CDR1 is SGHDT and CDR2 is YYEEEE in the germline V gene. Unmatched junction bases numbered 5, after V lost 5 bases and J lost 5 bases. CDR3 region: CASSFTGGNEKLFF. DNA for the CDR3: TGTGCCAGCAGTTTTACAGGGGGGAATGAAAAACTGTTTTTT.

The V call is TRBV5-1, the J call TRBJ1-2; 7 positions match TRBD1. V lost 0 bases to trimming and J lost 8 bases; unmatched junction nucleotides: 10. Looked up from germline, CDR1 is SGHRS and CDR2 is YFSETQ. The CDR3 covers 15 residues. The CDR3, as DNA: TGCGCCAGCAGCTTGGCCGCCAGGGGGGCGGCGGGCTACACCTTC. Translation: CASSLAARGAAGYTF.

This clone was seen once. The same CDR3 can be traced to other DNA sequences in this sample. The chain combines TRBV9 with TRBJ1-2, with 8 bases lining up with TRBD1. J gave up 7 bases and V 0 bases, and 5 bases lay outside the gene matches. Germline V lookup: CDR1 SGDLS, CDR2 YYNGEE. CDR3 size: 14 residues. This chain's CDR3 is CASSVGQGAGGYTF. In nucleotides, the CDR3 is TGTGCCAGCAGCGTAGGGCAGGGGGCAGGTGGCTACACCTTC.

The CDR3 loop is CASSDRTSGAFGGANVLTF. CDR3 nucleotide sequence: TGTGCCAGCAGTGACCGGACTAGCGGGGCATTCGGAGGGGCCAACGTCCTGACTTTC. The rearrangement uses TRBV2 and TRBJ2-6, with 12 bases fitting TRBD2. The CDR3 extends over 19 amino acids. V lost 3 bases, J lost 4 bases, and 10 bases stayed unmatched. Germline CDR1 SNHLY, CDR2 FYNNEI.

There are a few counts of this clone. The CDR3 reads CASRGTGGMQPQHF. The CDR3 DNA reads TGTGCCAGCAGGGGGACAGGGGGTATGCAGCCCCAGCATTTT. The chain uses TRBV2 and TRBJ1-5, with 11 positions matching TRBD1. The V segment lost 6 bases and the J segment 7 bases; nucleotides outside the gene matches: 5. This CDR3 is 14 amino acids long. Germline CDR1 and CDR2: SNHLY and FYNNEI.

This chain links TRBV30 with TRBJ1-2, with D possibly matching TRBD1 (6 bases). Germline-derived CDR1 and CDR2 are GTSNPN and SVGIG (reference sequence). V was pared by 8 bases and J by 3 bases, with 13 bases between. This CDR3 contains 12 residues. Here the CDR3 reads CALQQGDYGYTF. In nucleotides, the CDR3 is TGTGCCCTTCAACAGGGTGACTATGGCTACACCTTC.

The V and J genes are TRBV20-1 and TRBJ2-2, with TRBD2 matching 9 bases. The CDR3 has 15 residues. Germline V gives CDR1 DFQATT, CDR2 SNEGSKA (reference sequence). V gave up 3 bases and J gave up 5 bases; unmatched junction bases: 7. The CDR3 reads CSASRLAAITGELFF. The CDR3 DNA follows: TGCAGTGCTAGTCGACTAGCGGCGATTACCGGGGAGCTGTTTTTT.

This chain connects TRBV4-3 to TRBJ1-1; D not certain. Trimming cost V 0 bases and J 2 bases, with 10 bases left between them. The CDR3 spans 15 residues. Germline CDR1 and CDR2: LGHNA and YSLEER. The CDR3 reads CASSQEGRENTEAFF. In nucleotides, the CDR3 is TGCGCCAGCAGCCAAGAAGGACGGGAAAACACTGAAGCTTTCTTT.

V gene TRBV18 combines with J gene TRBJ2-7, with D perhaps TRBD2 (6 bases). V lost 3 bases and J 0 bases, leaving 9 bases between the germline ends. CDR3 length equals 14 residues. The germline CDR1 and CDR2 sequences are KGHSH and LQKENI. The CDR3 nucleotides read TGTGCCAGCTCACCGACTAGAAACTCCTACGAGCAGTACTTC. This translates into CASSPTRNSYEQYF.

The V gene is TRBV6-4, the J gene TRBJ2-2; weak D call: TRBD2 (5 bases). Germline CDR1 MRHNA, CDR2 SNTAGT. This CDR3 region has 14 residues. V lost 6 bases and J lost 1, with 9 bases in between. CDR3: CASSRELNTGELFF. CDR3 DNA: TGTGCCAGCAGCCGGGAACTGAACACCGGGGAGCTGTTTTTT.

This chain joins TRBV4-3 and TRBJ2-5, with 9 bases fitting TRBD2. J lost 5 bases, V lost 0 bases, and 10 bases had no gene match. Germline V CDR1 and CDR2: LGHNA, YSLEER. CDR3 length: 17 amino acids. The CDR3 nucleotides read TGCGCCAGCAGCCAAGACTTTAGGCTAGCGGGGTCGGAGACCCAGTACTTC. As protein: CASSQDFRLAGSETQYF.

This chain joins TRBV5-5 and TRBJ2-3; a weak D match, TRBD2 (7 bases). Germline assignment: CDR1 SGHKS and CDR2 YYEKEE (reference sequence). V was cut by 0 bases and J by 4 bases, with 21 bases left in between. The CDR3 is made up of 18 amino acids. Here the CDR3 DNA reads TGTGCCAGCAGCTTGGCAGGAGGGGGAGGGCCCCGGGCAGATACGCAGTATTTT. Residues: CASSLAGGGGPRADTQYF. Drawing the rest from reference TRBV5-5 and TRBJ2-3, the complete variable domain is DAGVTQSPTHLIKTRGQQVTLRCSPISGHKSVSWYQQVLGQGPQFIFQYYEKEERGRGNFPDRFSARQFPNYSSELNVNALLLGDSALYLCASSLAGGGGPRADTQYFGPGTRLTVL.

The gene calls are TRBV29-1 and TRBJ2-5; D remains ambiguous. The germline V and J ends were trimmed by 3 bases and 2 bases, with 7 bases remaining between them. The CDR3 extends over 12 amino acids. CDR1 and CDR2 (germline): SQVTM, ANQGSEA. The CDR3 sequence is CSVDLAQETQYF. The DNA for the CDR3 is TGCAGCGTTGATCTGGCTCAAGAGACCCAGTACTTC.

This clone was found once. The chain combines TRBV6-1 with TRBJ1-4, with TRBD1 as a possible D gene (6 bases). Trimming took off 3 bases at V and 8 bases at J, with 13 bases between the two ends. The length of the CDR3 is 14 residues. Germline V gives CDR1 MNHNS, CDR2 SASEGT. In DNA form, the CDR3 reads TGTGCCAGCAGTGAGGGGGGGGCTCAAGAAAAACTGTTTTTT. Protein product: CASSEGGAQEKLFF.

This chain links TRBV9 with TRBJ1-6, with D possibly TRBD1 on 6 matching bases. Trimming pared 4 bases from V and 8 bases from J, leaving 13 bases between. The CDR3 totals 14 residues. Germline V gene sequence: CDR1 SGDLS, CDR2 YYNGEE. As DNA, the CDR3 is TGTGCCAGCAGCCCTCTAGGGGGGGATTCACCCCTCCACTTT. Amino acid sequence: CASSPLGGDSPLHF.

The J gene is TRBJ2-3, the V gene TRBV19; TRBD2 matches at 13 bases. V was clipped by 9 bases and J by 0 bases; unmatched bases: 6. Per the germline V gene, CDR1 is LNHDA and CDR2 is SQIVND (reference sequence). This CDR3 has 16 amino acids. Written as DNA, the CDR3 is TGTGCCAGCAAACTAGCGGGGGGGCCGAGCACAGATACGCAGTATTTT. Translation: CASKLAGGPSTDTQYF.

This clone was found a few times. This chain connects TRBV6-5 to TRBJ2-2; 9 bases are shared with TRBD1. V dropped 6 bases and J dropped 9; count of bases not matched to a gene: 11. CDR3 length equals 15 residues. Germline values: CDR1 MNHEY, CDR2 SVGAGI. The DNA of the CDR3 is TGTGCCAGCAGCCTACAGGGGGCCACCTCCAGGGAGCTGTTTTTT. This gives the protein CASSLQGATSRELFF.

The chain is built from TRBV5-4 and TRBJ1-2; 10 nucleotides line up with TRBD1. CDR3 length: 14 amino acids. From germline, CDR1 is SGHNT and CDR2 YYREEE (reference sequence). The V segment lost 5 bases and the J segment 5 bases; nucleotides outside the gene matches: 6. The CDR3 bases are TGTGCCAGCAGATCCTCGGGACAGGGGTATGGCTACACCTTC. Protein product: CASRSSGQGYGYTF.

V usage is TRBV19 and J usage is TRBJ2-7; the match to TRBD1 covers 9 bases. The CDR3 extends over 13 amino acids. Germline CDR1 is LNHDA and CDR2 is SQIVND (reference sequence). V lost 5 bases and J lost 4; bases outside the gene matches: 3. CDR3 protein: CASSQGQGYEQYF. CDR3 DNA sequence: TGTGCCAGTAGTCAGGGACAGGGTTACGAGCAGTACTTC. Full variable domain (rest looked up from reference TRBV19 and TRBJ2-7): DGGITQSPKYLFRKEGQNVTLSCEQNLNHDAMYWYRQDPGQGLRLIYYSQIVNDFQKGDIAEGYSVSREKKESFPLTVTSAQKNPTAFYLCASSQGQGYEQYFGPGTRLTVT.